This record concerns one TCR beta chain sequence. This sample is part of a study of blood T cell repertoires in COVID-19. Whole-study context: Spain, Italy and the United States supplied samples that represented acute and convalescent COVID-19. Sources were T cells, B-cell-depleted T cells, or PBMCs; the material itself was cDNA or gDNA.

Per the authors' pipeline: Estimates of nucleated cell counts were drawn from the amplification of reference gene primers. Sequencing was performed with immunoSEQ multiplex PCR; in TCRdb, only in-frame clones are kept and a portion is missing. V, J and clone size reflect that table, while D and trimming were determined from the DNA. In the table there are 130,000 to 150,000 clones, roughly 86% of which are singletons. CDR3 length: 14 amino acids. The V gene end was trimmed by 6 bases and the J gene end by 7 bases; junction bases not matched to a gene: 8. In germline, CDR1 is SGHTA, CDR2 FQGNSA. The sequence came from a human donor in a cohort sampled during active COVID-19. The genes are TRBV7-2 and TRBJ2-1, with 8 bases lining up with TRBD2. Sequences were obtained from peripheral blood. CDR3 loop: CASRVAGPGNEQFF. The DNA of the CDR3 is TGTGCCAGCAGGGTAGCGGGGCCGGGGAATGAGCAGTTCTTC.